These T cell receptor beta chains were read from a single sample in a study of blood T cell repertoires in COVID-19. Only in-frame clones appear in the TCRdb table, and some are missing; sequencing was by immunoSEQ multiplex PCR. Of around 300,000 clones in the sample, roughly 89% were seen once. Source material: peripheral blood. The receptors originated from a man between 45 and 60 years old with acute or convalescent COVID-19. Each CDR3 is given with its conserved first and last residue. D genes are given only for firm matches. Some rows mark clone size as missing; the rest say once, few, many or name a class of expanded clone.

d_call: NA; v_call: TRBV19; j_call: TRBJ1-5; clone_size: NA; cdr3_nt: TGTGCCAGTAGTATACGGGAACGCAATCAGCCCCAGCATTTT; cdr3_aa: CASSIRERNQPQHF
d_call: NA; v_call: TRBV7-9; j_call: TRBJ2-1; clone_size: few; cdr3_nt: TGTGCCAGCAGCTTAGCGCGAGTTAACAATGAGCAGTTCTTC; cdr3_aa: CASSLARVNNEQFF
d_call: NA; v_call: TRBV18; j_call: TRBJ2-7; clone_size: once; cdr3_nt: TGTGCCAGCTCACTCGGACAGTTCTACGAGCAGTACTTC; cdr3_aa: CASSLGQFYEQYF
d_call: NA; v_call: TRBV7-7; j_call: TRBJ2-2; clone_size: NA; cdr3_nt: TGTGCTAGCAGCTTAGCGGTGACAGGCTCCTCAGCCGGGGAGCTGTTTTTT; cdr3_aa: CASSLAVTGSSAGELFF
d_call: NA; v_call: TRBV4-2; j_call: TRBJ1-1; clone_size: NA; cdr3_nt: TGTGCCAGCAGCCAAGTAACTCAGGGGCGTGAAGCTTTCTTT; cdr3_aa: CASSQVTQGREAFF
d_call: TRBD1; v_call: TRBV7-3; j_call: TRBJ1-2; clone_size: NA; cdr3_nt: TGTGCCAGCAGCTTGACAGGGGACGGCTATGGCTACACCTTC; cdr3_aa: CASSLTGDGYGYTF
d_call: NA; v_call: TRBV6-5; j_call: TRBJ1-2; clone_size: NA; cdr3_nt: TGTGCCAGCAGTTACCCGGGGGACGGAGCCTATGGCTACACCTTC; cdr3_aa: CASSYPGDGAYGYTF
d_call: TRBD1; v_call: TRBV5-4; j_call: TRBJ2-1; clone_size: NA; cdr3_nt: TGTGCCAGCAGCTTGGACAGGGGATCCTACAATGAGCAGTTCTTC; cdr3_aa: CASSLDRGSYNEQFF
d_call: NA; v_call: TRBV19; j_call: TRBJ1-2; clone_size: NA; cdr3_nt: TGTGCCAGTAATTATCTCAACCAGGAGGCCAGTGGCTACACCTTC; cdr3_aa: CASNYLNQEASGYTF
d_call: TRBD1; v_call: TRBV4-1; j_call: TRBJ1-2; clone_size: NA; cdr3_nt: TGCGCCAGCAGCCAAGGAGGACAGGCCCGCCAACTATCCAACTATGGCTACACCTTC; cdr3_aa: CASSQGGQARQLSNYGYTF
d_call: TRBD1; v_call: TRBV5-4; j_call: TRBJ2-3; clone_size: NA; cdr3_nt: TGTGCCAGCAGCTCGACAGGGGAAGATACGCAGTATTTT; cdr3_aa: CASSSTGEDTQYF
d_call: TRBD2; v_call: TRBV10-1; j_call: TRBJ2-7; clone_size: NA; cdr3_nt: TGCGCCAGCAGTCCTAGCGGGGGGGGATCTGCCTACGAGCAGTACTTC; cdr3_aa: CASSPSGGGSAYEQYF
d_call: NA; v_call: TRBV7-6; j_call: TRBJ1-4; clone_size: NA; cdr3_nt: TGTGCCAGCAGCTCCCTTTCTGGTCCCGGGGAAAAACTGTTTTTT; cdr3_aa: CASSSLSGPGEKLFF
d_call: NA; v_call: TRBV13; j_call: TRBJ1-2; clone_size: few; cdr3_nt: TGTGCCAGCAGCCCCGACAGATCATCGGGCTATGGCTACACCTTC; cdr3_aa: CASSPDRSSGYGYTF
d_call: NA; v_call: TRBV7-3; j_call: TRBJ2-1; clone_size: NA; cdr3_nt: TGTGCCAGCAGCTTAAGAGCCCCCAGCGATGAGCAGTTCTTC; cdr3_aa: CASSLRAPSDEQFF
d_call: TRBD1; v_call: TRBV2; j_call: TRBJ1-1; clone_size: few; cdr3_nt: TGTGCCAGCAGTGCACAGGGGAGCACTGAAGCTTTCTTT; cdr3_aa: CASSAQGSTEAFF
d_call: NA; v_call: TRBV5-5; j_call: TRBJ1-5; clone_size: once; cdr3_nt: TGTGCCAGCAGCTTGGGGGTTGGGCAGGGTGCGAATCAGCCCCAGCATTTT; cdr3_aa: CASSLGVGQGANQPQHF
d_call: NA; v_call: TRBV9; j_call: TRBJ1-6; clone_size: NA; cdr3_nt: TGTGCCAGCAGCGTAGACAGGAATTCACCCCTCCACTTT; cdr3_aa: CASSVDRNSPLHF
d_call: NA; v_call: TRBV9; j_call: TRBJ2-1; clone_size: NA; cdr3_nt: TGTGCCAGCAGCGCGGACTGGAATGAGCAGTTCTTC; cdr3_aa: CASSADWNEQFF
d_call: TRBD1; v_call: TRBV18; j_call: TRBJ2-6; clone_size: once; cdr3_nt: TGTGCCAGCTCAAGGGACAGGGGGCGCGGTGGGGCCAACGTCCTGACTTTC; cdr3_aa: CASSRDRGRGGANVLTF
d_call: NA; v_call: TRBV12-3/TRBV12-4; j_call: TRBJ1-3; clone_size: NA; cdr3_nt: TGTGCCACAGACGACAGAGGAAACACCATATATTTT; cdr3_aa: CATDDRGNTIYF
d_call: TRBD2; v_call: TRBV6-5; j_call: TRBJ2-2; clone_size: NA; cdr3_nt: TGTGCCAGCAGTTACTCCGGGACTAGGGGCACCGGGGAGCTGTTTTTT; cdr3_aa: CASSYSGTRGTGELFF
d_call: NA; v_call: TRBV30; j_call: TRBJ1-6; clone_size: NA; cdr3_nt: TGTGCCTGGAGTCCACCGGGACACGTAAATTCACCCCTCCACTTT; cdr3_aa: CAWSPPGHVNSPLHF
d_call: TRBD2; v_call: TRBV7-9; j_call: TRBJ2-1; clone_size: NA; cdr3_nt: TGTGCCAGCAGCTTTTTAGGTGTGGACCGGGGGGGAAATGAGCAGTTCTTC; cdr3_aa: CASSFLGVDRGGNEQFF
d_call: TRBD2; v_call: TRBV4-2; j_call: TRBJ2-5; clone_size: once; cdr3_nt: TGTGCCAGCAGCCAAGAACTAGCGGGGATGCAAGAGACCCAGTACTTC; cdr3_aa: CASSQELAGMQETQYF
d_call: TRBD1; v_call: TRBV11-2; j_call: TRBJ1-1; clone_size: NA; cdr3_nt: TGTGCCAGCAGCTTCAATACAGGGGCTGAAGCTTTCTTT; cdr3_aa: CASSFNTGAEAFF
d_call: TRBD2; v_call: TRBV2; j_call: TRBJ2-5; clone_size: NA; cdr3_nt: TGTGCCAGCAACCAGGGACTAGCGGGGGGGCTAAAGACCCAGTACTTC; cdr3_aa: CASNQGLAGGLKTQYF
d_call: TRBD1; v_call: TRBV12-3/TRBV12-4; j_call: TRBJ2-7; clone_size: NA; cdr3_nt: TGTGCCAGCAGCGTGACAGGGCTTGGGGAGCAGTACTTC; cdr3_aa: CASSVTGLGEQYF
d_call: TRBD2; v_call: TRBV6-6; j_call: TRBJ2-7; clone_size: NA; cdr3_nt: TGTGCCAGCAGTAAGACTAGCGGGGCCTACGAGCAGTACTTC; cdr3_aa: CASSKTSGAYEQYF
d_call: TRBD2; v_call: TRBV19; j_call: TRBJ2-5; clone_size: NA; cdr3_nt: TGTGCCAGTAGTCAGCGGGGCTTCCAAGAGACCCAGTACTTC; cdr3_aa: CASSQRGFQETQYF
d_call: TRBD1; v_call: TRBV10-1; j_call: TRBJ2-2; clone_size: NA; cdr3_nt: TGCGCCACCGGGACAGGGGTGATCGGGGAGCTGTTTTTT; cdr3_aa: CATGTGVIGELFF
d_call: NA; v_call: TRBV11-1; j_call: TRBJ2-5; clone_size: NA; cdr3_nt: TGTGCCAGCAGCTCTTTCAGGGGGGCCGGGGAGACCCAGTACTTC; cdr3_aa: CASSSFRGAGETQYF
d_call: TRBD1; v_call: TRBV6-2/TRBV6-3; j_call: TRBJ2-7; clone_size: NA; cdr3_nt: TGTGCCAGCAGCTATGGACAGGGAATTTCATACGAGCAGTACTTC; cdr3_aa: CASSYGQGISYEQYF
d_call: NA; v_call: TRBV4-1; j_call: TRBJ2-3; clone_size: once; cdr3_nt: TGCGCCAGCAGCCAGCCACTGAGGCGCGGGGCCCCAACGCTGGATACGCAGTATTTT; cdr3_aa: CASSQPLRRGAPTLDTQYF
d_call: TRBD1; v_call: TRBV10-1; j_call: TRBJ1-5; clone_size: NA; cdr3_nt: TGCGCCAGCAGTGAGAACGGGACAGGGGACAATCAGCCCCAGCATTTT; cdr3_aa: CASSENGTGDNQPQHF
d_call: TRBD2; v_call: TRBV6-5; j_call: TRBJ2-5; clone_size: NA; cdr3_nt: TGTGCCAGCAGCACCGGGACTAGACAAGAGACCCAGTACTTC; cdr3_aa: CASSTGTRQETQYF
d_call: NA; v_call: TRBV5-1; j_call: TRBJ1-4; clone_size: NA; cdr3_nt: TGCGCCAGCAGCCCGCCGGACAGTGAAAAACTGTTTTTT; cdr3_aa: CASSPPDSEKLFF
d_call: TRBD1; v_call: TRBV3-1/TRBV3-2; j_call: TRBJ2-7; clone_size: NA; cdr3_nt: TGTGCCAGCAGTTACCCAGGGGGCGAGCAGTACTTC; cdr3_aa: CASSYPGGEQYF
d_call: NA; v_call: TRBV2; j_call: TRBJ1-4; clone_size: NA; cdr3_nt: TGTGCCAGCACGGCGGGGCCGAATGAAAAACTGTTTTTT; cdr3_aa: CASTAGPNEKLFF
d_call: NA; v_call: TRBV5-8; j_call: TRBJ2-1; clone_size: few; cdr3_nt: TGTGCCAGCAGCTTGTGGCGGAGCTCCTACAATGAGCAGTTCTTC; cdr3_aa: CASSLWRSSYNEQFF
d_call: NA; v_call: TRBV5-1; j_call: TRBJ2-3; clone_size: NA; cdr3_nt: TGCGCCAGCAGCCCCCTTGGGACTGCCACAGATACGCAGTATTTT; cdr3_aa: CASSPLGTATDTQYF
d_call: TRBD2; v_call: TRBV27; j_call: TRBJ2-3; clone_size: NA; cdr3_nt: TGTGCCAGCAGTTTATCCCCCCGGGGGGAATCCAGCCGGGGGGCAGATACGCAGTATTTT; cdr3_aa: CASSLSPRGESSRGADTQYF